The TCR beta chain described here comes from a study of blood T cell repertoires in COVID-19 (TCRdb year 2020). Regarding the research as a whole: Samples covering the acute and convalescent phases of COVID-19 were provided by collaborators in the United States, Italy and Spain. Nearly every sample came with metadata listing a de-identified subject ID, COVID-19 status, age in years and sex. The samples were drawn from two sources: the first 160 participants of the ongoing ImmuneRACE study, and over 1,000 subjects contributed by 6 global collaborators. The material from the prospective study consisted of cDNA or gDNA derived from T cells, B-cell-depleted T cells, or PBMCs. The dataset comprised deeply sampled blood TCRbeta repertoires from subjects exposed to, actively infected with, or recovered from COVID-19. HLA class I and class II types, where available, came from metadata supplied by the sample provider rather than from assay-based typing. The repertoires were made available in a free public database intended to serve as a resource for research on the immune response to SARS-CoV-2.

Unmatched junction bases come to 9, with V trimmed by 5 bases and J by 0 bases. The germline V gene (reference sequence) specifies LGHDT as CDR1 and YNNKEL as CDR2. Counted from cysteine to phenylalanine, this CDR3 has 17 amino acids. The sequence is cut down to CDR3 DNA, 51 bases in frame from base 1. TCRbeta CDR3 regions were amplified from genomic DNA using the immunoSEQ Assay, a bias-controlled multiplex PCR. Per the original workflow: Within the assay, amplification of reference gene primers was used to estimate how many nucleated cells each sample contained. Sequence reads were collapsed and filtered to measure the absolute abundance of every unique TCRbeta CDR3 rearrangement. For each sample, productive Simpson clonality was calculated by taking the square root of Simpson's diversity index across productive rearrangements. TCRdb limited this immuneACCESS table to in-frame rearrangements with V and J called. A share of clones is missing; checked studies link under half to unresolved V genes, and the rest is unexplained. Clonal size and the V and J genes are those of that table, whereas D and trimming came from the DNA. A total of under 200,000 clones appear in this sample, just under 80% of them only once. The ten largest clones take up approximately 7% of the sample.

This clone appeared a single time. The clone's antigen remains unknown. Base qualities are not provided; no much larger clone lies one nucleotide away. What the work shows at the level of the full study, not this receptor alone: The quantity of clinical and demographic metadata differed by source and by participant and was supplied without curation.

Each collaborating institution followed its own protocols to collect whole blood in K2EDTA tubes. For TCRbeta analysis, collaborators shipped samples as frozen whole blood, isolated PBMCs, or DNA extracted from either of those sample types. The TCR sequence derives from a man in his sixties or seventies with active or convalescent COVID-19. Recombination connected TRBV3-1 (or the pseudogene TRBV3-2) to TRBJ1-3, with TRBD1 matching 8 junction bases. The sequenced sample was peripheral blood. The DNA is as follows: TGTGCCAGCAGCTATCCCGCTACAGGGGGCTCTGGAAACACCATATATTTT. Protein translation: CASSYPATGGSGNTIYF.